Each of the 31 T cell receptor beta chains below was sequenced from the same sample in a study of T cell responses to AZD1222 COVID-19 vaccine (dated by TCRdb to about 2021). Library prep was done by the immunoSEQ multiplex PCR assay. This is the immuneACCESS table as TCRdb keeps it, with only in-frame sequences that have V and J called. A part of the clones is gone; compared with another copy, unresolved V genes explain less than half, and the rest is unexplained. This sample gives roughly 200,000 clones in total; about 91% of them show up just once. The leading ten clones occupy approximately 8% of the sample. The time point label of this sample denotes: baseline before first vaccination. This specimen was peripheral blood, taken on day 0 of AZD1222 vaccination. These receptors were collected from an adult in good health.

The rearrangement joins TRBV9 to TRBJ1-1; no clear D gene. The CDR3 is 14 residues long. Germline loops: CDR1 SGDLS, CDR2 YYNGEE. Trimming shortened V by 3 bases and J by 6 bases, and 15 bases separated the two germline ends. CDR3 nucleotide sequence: TGTGCCAGCAGCGCCCCGGGGAGAATGGCTGAAGCTTTCTTT. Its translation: CASSAPGRMAEAFF.

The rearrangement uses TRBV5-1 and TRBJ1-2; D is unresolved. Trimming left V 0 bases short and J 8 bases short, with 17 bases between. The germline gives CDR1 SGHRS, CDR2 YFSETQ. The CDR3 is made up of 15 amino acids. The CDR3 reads CASSLANLGYGGYTF. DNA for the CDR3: TGCGCCAGCAGCTTGGCTAATCTGGGGTATGGAGGCTACACCTTC.

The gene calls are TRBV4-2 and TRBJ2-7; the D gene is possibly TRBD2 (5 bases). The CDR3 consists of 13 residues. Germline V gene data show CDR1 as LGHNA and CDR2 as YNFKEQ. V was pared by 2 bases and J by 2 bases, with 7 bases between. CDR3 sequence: CASSQTRAYEQYF. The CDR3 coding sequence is TGTGCCAGCAGCCAAACTAGGGCCTACGAGCAGTACTTC.

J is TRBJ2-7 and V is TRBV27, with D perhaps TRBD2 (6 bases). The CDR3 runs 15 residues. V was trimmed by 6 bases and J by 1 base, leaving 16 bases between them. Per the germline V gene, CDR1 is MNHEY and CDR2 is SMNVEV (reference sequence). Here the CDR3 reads CASSITGLRSYEQYF. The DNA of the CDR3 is TGTGCCAGCAGCATAACGGGACTCAGGTCCTACGAGCAGTACTTC.

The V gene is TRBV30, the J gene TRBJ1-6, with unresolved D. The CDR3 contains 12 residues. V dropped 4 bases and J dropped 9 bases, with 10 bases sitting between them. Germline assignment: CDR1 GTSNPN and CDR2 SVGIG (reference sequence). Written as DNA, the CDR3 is TGTGCCTGGACCCTTATCCCTTCACCCCTCCACTTT. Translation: CAWTLIPSPLHF.

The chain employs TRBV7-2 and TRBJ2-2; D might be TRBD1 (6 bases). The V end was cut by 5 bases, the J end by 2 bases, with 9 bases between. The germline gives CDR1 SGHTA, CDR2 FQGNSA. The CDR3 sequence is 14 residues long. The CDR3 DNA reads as TGTGCCAGCAGCGGACAGAGAAACACCGGGGAGCTGTTTTTT. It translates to CASSGQRNTGELFF.

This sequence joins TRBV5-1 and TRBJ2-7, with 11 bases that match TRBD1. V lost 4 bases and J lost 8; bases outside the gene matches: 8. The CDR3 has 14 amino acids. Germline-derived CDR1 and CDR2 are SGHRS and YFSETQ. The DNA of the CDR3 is TGCGCCAGCAGCCCCGTGGGGACAGGGGGAAAGCAGTACTTC. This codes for CASSPVGTGGKQYF.

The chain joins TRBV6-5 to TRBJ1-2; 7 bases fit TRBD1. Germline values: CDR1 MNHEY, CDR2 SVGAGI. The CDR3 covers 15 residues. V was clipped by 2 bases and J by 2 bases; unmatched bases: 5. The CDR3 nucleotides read TGTGCCAGCAGTTACGCCGGACAGGTCAACTATGGCTACACCTTC. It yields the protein CASSYAGQVNYGYTF.

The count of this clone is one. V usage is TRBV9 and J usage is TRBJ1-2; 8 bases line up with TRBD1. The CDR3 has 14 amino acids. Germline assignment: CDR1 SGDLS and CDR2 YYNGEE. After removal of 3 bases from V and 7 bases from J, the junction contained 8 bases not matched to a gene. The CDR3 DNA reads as TGTGCCAGCAGCGCACAGGGGGTAGGGAGTGGCTACACCTTC. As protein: CASSAQGVGSGYTF.

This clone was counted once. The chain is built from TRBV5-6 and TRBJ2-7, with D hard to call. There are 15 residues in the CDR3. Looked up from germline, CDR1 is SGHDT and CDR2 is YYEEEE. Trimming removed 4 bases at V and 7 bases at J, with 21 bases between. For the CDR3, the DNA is TGTGCCAGCAGCGCACTGAGTGTCAGCGTTGGGGAGCAGTACTTC. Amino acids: CASSALSVSVGEQYF.

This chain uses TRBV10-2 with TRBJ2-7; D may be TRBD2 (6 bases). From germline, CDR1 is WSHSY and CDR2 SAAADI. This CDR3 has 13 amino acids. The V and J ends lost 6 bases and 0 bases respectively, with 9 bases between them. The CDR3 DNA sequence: TGCGCCAGCAGGGGGGGTAGCTCCTACGAGCAGTACTTC. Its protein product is CASRGGSSYEQYF.

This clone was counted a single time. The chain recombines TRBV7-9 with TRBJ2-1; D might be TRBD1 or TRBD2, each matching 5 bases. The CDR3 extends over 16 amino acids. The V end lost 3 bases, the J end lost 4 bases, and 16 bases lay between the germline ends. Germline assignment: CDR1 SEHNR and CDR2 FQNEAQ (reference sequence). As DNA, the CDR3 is TGTGCCAGCAGCTTGGGGATGAGGGGAAGGTACAATGAGCAGTTCTTC. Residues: CASSLGMRGRYNEQFF. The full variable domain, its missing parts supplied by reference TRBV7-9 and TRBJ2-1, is DTGVSQNPRHKITKRGQNVTFRCDPISEHNRLYWYRQTLGQGPEFLTYFQNEAQLEKSRLLSDRFSAERPKGSFSTLEIQRTEQGDSAMYLCASSLGMRGRYNEQFFGPGTRLTVL.

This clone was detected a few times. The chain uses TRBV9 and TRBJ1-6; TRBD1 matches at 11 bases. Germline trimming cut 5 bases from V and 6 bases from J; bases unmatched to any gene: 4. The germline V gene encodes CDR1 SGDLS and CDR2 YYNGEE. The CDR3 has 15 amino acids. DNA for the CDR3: TGTGCCAGCAGTGCCGGGACAGGGGGTAATTCACCCCTCCACTTT. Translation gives CASSAGTGGNSPLHF.

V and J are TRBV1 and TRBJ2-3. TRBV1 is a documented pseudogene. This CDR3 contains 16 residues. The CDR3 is CTSWGLRAPSTDTQYF. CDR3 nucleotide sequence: TGCACCAGTTGGGGGTTGCGGGCTCCTAGCACAGATACGCAGTATTTT.

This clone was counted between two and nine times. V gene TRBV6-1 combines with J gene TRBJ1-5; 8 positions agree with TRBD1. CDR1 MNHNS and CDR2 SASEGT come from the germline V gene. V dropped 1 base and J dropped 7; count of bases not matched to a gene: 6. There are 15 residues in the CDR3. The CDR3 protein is CASSEGSGGGQPQHF. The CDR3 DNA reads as TGTGCCAGCAGTGAAGGGTCAGGGGGCGGGCAGCCCCAGCATTTT.

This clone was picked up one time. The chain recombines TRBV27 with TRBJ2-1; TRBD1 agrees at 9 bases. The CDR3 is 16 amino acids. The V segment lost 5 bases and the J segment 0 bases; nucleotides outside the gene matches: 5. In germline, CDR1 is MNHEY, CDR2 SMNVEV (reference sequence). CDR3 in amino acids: CASSAYRGLSYNEQFF. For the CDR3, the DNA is TGTGCCAGCAGTGCCTACAGGGGGCTCTCCTACAATGAGCAGTTCTTC.

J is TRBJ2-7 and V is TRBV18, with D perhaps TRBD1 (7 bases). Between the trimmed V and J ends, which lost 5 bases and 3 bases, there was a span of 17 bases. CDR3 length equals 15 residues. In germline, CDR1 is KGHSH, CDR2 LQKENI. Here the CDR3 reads CASSGRTGGVYEQYF. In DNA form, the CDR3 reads TGTGCCAGCTCAGGACGGACAGGAGGGGTCTACGAGCAGTACTTC. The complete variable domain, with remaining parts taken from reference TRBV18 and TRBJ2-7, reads NAGVMQNPRHLVRRRGQEARLRCSPMKGHSHVYWYRQLPEEGLKFMVYLQKENIIDESGMPKERFSAEFPKEGPSILRIQQVVRGDSAAYFCASSGRTGGVYEQYFGPGTRLTVT.

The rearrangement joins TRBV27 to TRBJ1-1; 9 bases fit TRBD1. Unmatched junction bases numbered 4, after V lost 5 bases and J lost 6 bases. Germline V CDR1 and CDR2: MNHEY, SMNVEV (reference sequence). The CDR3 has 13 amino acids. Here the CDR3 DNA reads TGTGCCAGCAGTACACAGGGGGCCCCTGAAGCTTTCTTT. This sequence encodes CASSTQGAPEAFF.

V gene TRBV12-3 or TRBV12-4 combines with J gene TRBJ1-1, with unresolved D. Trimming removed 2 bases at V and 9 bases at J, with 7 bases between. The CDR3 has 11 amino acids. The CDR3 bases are TGTGCCAGCAGTTTACGAGAGAAAGCTTTCTTT. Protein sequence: CASSLREKAFF.

The CDR3 nucleotides read TGTGCCAGCAGTTCCGCTAGCTCGGAGACCCAGTACTTC. Encoded protein: CASSSASSETQYF. The V and J genes are TRBV27 and TRBJ2-5; maybe TRBD2 (5 bases). The germline V gene has CDR1 MNHEY and CDR2 SMNVEV (reference sequence). The CDR3 spans 13 residues. Trimming removed 4 bases at V and 5 bases at J, with 11 bases between.

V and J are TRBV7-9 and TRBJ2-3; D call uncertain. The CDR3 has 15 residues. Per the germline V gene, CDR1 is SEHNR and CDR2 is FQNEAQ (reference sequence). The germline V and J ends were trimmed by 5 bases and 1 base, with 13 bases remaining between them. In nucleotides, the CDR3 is TGTGCCAGCAGCGCTAAGGCGTTTCGCACAGATACGCAGTATTTT. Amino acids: CASSAKAFRTDTQYF.

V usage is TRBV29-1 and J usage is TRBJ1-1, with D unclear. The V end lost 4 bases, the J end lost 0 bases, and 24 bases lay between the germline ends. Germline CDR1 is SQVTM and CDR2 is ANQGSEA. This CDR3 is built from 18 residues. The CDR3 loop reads CSVGRFSGIQNMNTEAFF. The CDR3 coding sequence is TGCAGCGTTGGGAGGTTCAGCGGCATTCAAAACATGAACACTGAAGCTTTCTTT.

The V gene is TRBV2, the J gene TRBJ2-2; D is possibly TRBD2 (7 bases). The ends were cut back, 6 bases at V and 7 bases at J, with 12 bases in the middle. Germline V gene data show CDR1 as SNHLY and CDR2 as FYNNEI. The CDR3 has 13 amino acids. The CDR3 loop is CASRAGAHGELFF. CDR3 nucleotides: TGTGCCAGCAGGGCGGGGGCCCACGGGGAGCTGTTTTTT. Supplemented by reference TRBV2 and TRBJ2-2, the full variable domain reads EPEVTQTPSHQVTQMGQEVILRCVPISNHLYFYWYRQILGQKVEFLVSFYNNEISEKSEIFDDQFSVERPDGSNFTLKIRSTKLEDSAMYFCASRAGAHGELFFGEGSRLTVL.

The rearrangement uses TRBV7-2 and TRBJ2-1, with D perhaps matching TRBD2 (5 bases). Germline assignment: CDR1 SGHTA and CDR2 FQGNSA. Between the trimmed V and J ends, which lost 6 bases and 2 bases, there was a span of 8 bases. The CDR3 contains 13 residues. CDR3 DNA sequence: TGTGCCAGCAGTCTGAGGGCCTACAATGAGCAGTTCTTC. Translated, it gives CASSLRAYNEQFF.

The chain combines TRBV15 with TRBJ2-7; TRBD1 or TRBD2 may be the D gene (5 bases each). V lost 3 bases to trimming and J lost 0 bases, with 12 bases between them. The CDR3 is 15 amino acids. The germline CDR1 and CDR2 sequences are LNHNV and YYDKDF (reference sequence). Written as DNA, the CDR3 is TGTGCCACCAGCAGGGGGGAAGAATTCTCCTACGAGCAGTACTTC. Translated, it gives CATSRGEEFSYEQYF.

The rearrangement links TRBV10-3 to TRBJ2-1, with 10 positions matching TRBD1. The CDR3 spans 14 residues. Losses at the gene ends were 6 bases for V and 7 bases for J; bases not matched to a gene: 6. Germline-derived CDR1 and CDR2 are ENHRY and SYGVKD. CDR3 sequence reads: CAIRRGTGVNEQFF. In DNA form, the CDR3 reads TGTGCCATCAGAAGGGGGACAGGGGTGAATGAGCAGTTCTTC.

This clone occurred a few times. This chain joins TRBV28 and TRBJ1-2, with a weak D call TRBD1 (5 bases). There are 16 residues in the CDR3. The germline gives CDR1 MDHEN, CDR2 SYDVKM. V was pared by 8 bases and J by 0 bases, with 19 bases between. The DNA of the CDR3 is TGTGCCAGCGGACCGACTACAGGATATACTAACTATGGCTACACCTTC. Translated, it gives CASGPTTGYTNYGYTF.

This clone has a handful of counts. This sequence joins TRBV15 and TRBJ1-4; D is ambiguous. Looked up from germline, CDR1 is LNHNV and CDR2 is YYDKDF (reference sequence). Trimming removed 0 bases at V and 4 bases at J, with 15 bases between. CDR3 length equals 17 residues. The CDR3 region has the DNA TGTGCCACCAGCAGAGATTTGCCGGGGTTGGGTAATGAAAAACTGTTTTTT. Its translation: CATSRDLPGLGNEKLFF.

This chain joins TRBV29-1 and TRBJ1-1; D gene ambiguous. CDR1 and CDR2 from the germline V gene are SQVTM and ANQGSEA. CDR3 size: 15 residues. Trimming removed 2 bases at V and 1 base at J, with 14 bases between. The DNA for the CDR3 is TGCAGCGTTGAACTGGCAGGTCCCCCGAACACTGAAGCTTTCTTT. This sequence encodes CSVELAGPPNTEAFF.

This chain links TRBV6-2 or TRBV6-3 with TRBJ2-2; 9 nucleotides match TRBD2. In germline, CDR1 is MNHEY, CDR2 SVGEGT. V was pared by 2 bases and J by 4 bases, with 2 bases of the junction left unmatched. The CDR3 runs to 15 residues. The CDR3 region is CASSYLRGGTGELFF. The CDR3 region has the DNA TGTGCCAGCAGTTACCTGCGGGGGGGCACCGGGGAGCTGTTTTTT.

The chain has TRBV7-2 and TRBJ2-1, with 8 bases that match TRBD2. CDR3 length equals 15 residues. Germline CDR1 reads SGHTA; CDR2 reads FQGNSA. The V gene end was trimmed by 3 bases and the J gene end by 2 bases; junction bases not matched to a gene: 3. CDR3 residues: CASSFTAGAYNEQFF. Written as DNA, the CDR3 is TGTGCCAGCAGCTTCACAGCGGGGGCCTACAATGAGCAGTTCTTC.